This is a list of T cell receptor beta chains from one sample in a study of cytomegalovirus exposure and HLA in healthy donors. Only in-frame clones appear in the TCRdb table, and some are missing; sequencing was by immunoSEQ multiplex PCR. The data show 43,000 or so clones, with more than 85% seen just once and over 5% held by the top ten. The sequenced material came from PBMCs. The receptors were sampled from a man aged 18 to 29 in good health and CMV-seronegative. Each CDR3 is given with its conserved first and last residue. Each record gives: V gene, J gene, CDR3 protein.

v_gene: TRBV5-4; j_gene: TRBJ2-7; CDR3aa: CASSFYQGLDEQYF
v_gene: TRBV15; j_gene: TRBJ2-3; CDR3aa: CATSRDLVDTQYF
v_gene: TRBV6-6; j_gene: TRBJ2-7; CDR3aa: CASSWTGDEQYF
v_gene: TRBV19; j_gene: TRBJ1-5; CDR3aa: CASSKGWGRGGNQPQHF
v_gene: TRBV7-9; j_gene: TRBJ2-1; CDR3aa: CASSLTSGRANEQFF
v_gene: TRBV16; j_gene: TRBJ1-1; CDR3aa: CASSQDDRYTEAFF
v_gene: TRBV25-1; j_gene: TRBJ2-5; CDR3aa: CASKTLAGEETQYF
v_gene: TRBV9; j_gene: TRBJ2-7; CDR3aa: CASSADRGYYEQYF
v_gene: TRBV7-9; j_gene: TRBJ2-7; CDR3aa: CASSKGGSVDEQYF
v_gene: TRBV4-1; j_gene: TRBJ2-3; CDR3aa: CASSQDRSPRTDTQYF
v_gene: TRBV28; j_gene: TRBJ2-2; CDR3aa: CASSLRTSAGGELFF